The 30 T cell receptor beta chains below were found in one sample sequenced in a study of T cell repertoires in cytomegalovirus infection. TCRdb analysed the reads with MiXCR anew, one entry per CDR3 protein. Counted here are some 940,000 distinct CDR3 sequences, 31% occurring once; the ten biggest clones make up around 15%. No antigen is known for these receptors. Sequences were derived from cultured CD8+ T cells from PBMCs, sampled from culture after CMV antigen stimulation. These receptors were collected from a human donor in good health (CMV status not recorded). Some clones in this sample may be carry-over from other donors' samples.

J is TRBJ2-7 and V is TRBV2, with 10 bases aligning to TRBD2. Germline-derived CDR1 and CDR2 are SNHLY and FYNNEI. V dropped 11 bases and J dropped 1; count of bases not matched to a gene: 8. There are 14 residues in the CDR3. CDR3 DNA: TGTGCCGGAACTAGCGGGGAAATTTCCTACGAGCAGTACTTC. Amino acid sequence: CAGTSGEISYEQYF.

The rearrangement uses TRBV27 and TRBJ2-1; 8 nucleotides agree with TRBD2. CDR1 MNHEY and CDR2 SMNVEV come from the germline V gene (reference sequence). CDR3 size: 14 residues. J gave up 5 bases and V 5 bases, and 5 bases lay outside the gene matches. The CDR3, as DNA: TGTGCCAGCAGTCCCGCACTAGCGGACAATGAGCAGTTCTTC. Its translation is CASSPALADNEQFF.

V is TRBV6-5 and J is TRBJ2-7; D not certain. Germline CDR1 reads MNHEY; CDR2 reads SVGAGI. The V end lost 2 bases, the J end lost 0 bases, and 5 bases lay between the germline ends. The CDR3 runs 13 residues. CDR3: CASSYLSSYEQYF. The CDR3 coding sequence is TGTGCCAGCAGTTACCTAAGCTCCTACGAGCAGTACTTC.

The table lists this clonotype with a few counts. The CDR3 protein is CASSPRDRAGEAFF. CDR3 DNA sequence: TGTGCCAGCAGCCCCCGGGACAGGGCTGGTGAAGCTTTCTTT. The chain recombines TRBV7-9 with TRBJ1-1; TRBD1 agrees at 9 bases. In germline, CDR1 is SEHNR, CDR2 FQNEAQ (reference sequence). The CDR3 totals 14 residues. V lost 5 bases, J lost 7 bases, and 8 bases stayed unmatched. The whole variable domain, filled in from reference TRBV7-9 and TRBJ1-1, reads DTGVSQNPRHKITKRGQNVTFRCDPISEHNRLYWYRQTLGQGPEFLTYFQNEAQLEKSRLLSDRFSAERPKGSFSTLEIQRTEQGDSAMYLCASSPRDRAGEAFFGQGTRLTVV.

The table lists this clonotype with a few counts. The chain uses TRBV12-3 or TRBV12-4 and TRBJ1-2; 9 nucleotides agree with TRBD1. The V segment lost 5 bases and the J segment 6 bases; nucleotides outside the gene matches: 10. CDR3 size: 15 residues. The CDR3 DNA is TGTGCCAGCAGTGAGACAGGGGGTACGTTTGATGGCTACACCTTC. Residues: CASSETGGTFDGYTF.

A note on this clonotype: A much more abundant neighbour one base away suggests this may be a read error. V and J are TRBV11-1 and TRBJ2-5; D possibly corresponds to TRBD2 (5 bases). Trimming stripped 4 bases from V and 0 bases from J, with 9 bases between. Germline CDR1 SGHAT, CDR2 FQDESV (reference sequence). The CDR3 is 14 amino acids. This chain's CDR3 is CASSSTGDQETQYF. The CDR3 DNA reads TGTGCCAGCAGCTCAACCGGGGACCAAGAGACCCAGTACTTC.

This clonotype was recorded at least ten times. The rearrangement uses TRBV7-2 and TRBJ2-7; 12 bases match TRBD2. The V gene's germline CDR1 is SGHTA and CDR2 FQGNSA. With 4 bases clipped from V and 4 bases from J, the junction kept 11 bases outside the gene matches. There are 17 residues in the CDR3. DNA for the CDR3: TGTGCCAGCAGCTACCCGTGCACTAGCGGGGGGAAGTACGAGCAGTACGTC. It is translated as CASSYPCTSGGKYEQYV.

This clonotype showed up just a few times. CDR3: CASSLRGAVGTDTQYF. The CDR3 bases are TGTGCCAGCAGCTTACGGGGGGCTGTAGGGACAGATACGCAGTATTTT. The chain has TRBV11-3 and TRBJ2-3; maybe TRBD2 (7 bases). The CDR3 contains 16 residues. V was trimmed by 2 bases and J by 3 bases, leaving 15 bases between them. Germline V lookup: CDR1 SGHNT, CDR2 YENEEA.

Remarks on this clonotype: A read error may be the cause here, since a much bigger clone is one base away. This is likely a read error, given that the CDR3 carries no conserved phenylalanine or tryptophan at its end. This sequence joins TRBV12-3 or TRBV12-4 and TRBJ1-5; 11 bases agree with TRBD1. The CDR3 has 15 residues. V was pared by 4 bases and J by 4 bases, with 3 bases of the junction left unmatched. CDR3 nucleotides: TGTGCCAGCAGTTATGGGACAGGGGGAAATCAGCCCCAGCATGTT. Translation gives CASSYGTGGNQPQHV.

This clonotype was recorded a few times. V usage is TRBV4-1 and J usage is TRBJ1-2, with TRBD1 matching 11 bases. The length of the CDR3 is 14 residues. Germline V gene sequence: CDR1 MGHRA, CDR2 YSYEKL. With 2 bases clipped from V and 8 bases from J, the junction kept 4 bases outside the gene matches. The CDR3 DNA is TGCGCCAGCAGCCAACGGGACAGGGGGATCGGCTACACCTTC. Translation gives CASSQRDRGIGYTF.

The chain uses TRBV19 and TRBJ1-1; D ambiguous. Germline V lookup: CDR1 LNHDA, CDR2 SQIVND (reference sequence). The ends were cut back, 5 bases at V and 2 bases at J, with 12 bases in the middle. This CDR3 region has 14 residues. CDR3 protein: CASSQKAGNTEAFF. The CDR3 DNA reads TGTGCCAGTAGTCAAAAGGCCGGAAACACTGAAGCTTTCTTT.

CDR3 in DNA: TGCGCCAGCAGCCCTGCTGGGCAGGGGAGCTACGAGCAGTACTTC. Its translation: CASSPAGQGSYEQYF. The chain joins TRBV5-1 to TRBJ2-7, with D maybe TRBD1 (6 bases). In germline, CDR1 is SGHRS, CDR2 YFSETQ. V was shortened by 4 bases and J by 3 bases, with 17 bases between the two germline ends. The CDR3 length is 15 residues.

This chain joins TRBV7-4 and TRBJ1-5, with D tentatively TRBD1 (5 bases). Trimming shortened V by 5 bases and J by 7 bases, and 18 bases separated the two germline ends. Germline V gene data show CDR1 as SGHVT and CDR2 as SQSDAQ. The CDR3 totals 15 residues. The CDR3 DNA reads TGTGCCAGCAGCCCCCATCGGGGCCCTCCCCAGCCCCAGCATTTT. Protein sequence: CASSPHRGPPQPQHF.

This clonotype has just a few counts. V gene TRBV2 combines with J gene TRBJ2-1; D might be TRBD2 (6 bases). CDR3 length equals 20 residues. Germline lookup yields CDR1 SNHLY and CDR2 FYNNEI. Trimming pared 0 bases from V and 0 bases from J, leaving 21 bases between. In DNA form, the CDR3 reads TGTGCCAGCAGTGAAGCGCGAAGCCCGCCTCTCGGGAGCTCCTACAATGAGCAGTTCTTC. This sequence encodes CASSEARSPPLGSSYNEQFF. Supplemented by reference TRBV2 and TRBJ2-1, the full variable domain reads EPEVTQTPSHQVTQMGQEVILRCVPISNHLYFYWYRQILGQKVEFLVSFYNNEISEKSEIFDDQFSVERPDGSNFTLKIRSTKLEDSAMYFCASSEARSPPLGSSYNEQFFGPGTRLTVL.

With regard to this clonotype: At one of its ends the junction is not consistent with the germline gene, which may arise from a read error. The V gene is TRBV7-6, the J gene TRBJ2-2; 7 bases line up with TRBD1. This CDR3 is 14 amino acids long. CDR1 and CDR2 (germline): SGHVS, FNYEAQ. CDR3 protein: CASSLNRGTGEQFF. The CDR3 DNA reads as TGTGCCAGCAGCTTAAACAGGGGCACCGGGGAGCAGTTTTTT.

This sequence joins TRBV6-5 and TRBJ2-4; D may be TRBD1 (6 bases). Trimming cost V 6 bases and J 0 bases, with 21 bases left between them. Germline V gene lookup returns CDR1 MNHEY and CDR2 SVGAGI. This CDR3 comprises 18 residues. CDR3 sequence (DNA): TGTGCCAGCAGGCAAAATCCCGGGACAACTCTAGCCAAAAACATTCAGTACTTC. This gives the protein CASRQNPGTTLAKNIQYF.

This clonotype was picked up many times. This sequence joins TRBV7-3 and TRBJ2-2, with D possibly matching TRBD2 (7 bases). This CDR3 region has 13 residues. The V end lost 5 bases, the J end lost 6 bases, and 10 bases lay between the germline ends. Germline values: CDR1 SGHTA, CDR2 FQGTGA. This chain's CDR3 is CASSQGGAGELFF. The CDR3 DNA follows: TGTGCCAGCAGCCAAGGGGGGGCCGGGGAGCTGTTTTTT. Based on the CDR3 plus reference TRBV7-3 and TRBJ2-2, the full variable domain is GAGVSQTPSNKVTEKGKYVELRCDPISGHTALYWYRQSLGQGPEFLIYFQGTGAADDSGLPNDRFFAVRPEGSVSTLKIQRTERGDSAVYLCASSQGGAGELFFGEGSRLTVL.

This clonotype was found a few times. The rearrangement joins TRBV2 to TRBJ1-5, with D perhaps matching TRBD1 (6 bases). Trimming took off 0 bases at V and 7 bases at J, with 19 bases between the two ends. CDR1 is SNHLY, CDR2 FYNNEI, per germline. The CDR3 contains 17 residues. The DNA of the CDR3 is TGTGCCAGCAGTGAAGCGATGGGCAGGGGTTACGGGCAGCCCCAGCATTTT. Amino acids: CASSEAMGRGYGQPQHF.

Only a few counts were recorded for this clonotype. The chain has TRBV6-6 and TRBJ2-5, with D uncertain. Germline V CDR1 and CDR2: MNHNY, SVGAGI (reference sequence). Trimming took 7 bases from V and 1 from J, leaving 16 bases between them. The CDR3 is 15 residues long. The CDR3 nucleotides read TGTGCCAGCACTCTTACCGCCTGGTCCCAAGAGACCCAGTACTTC. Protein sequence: CASTLTAWSQETQYF.

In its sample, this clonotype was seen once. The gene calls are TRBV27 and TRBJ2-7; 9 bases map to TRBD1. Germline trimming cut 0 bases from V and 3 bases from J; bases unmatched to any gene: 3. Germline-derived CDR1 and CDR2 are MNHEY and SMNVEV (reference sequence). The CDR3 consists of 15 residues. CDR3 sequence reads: CASSLSGQGNYEQYV. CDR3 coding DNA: TGTGCCAGCAGTTTATCTGGACAGGGGAACTACGAGCAGTACGTC.

In DNA form, the CDR3 reads TGTGCCAGCAGTCCTCGGACGGACTATAATTCACCCCTCCACTTT. Translated, it gives CASSPRTDYNSPLHF. The chain joins TRBV27 to TRBJ1-6; D remains unclear. Trimming stripped 5 bases from V and 3 bases from J, with 11 bases between. The germline CDR1 and CDR2 sequences are MNHEY and SMNVEV (reference sequence). This CDR3 has 15 residues.

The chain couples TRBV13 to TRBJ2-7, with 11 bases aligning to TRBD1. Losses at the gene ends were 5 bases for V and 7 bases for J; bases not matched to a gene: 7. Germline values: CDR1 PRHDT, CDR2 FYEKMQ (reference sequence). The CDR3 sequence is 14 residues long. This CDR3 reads CASSHGQGASEQYF. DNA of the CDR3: TGTGCCAGCAGCCATGGACAGGGGGCAAGTGAGCAGTACTTC. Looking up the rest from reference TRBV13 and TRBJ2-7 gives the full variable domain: AAGVIQSPRHLIKEKRETATLKCYPIPRHDTVYWYQQGPGQDPQFLISFYEKMQSDKGSIPDRFSAQQFSDYHSELNMSSLELGDSALYFCASSHGQGASEQYFGPGTRLTVT.

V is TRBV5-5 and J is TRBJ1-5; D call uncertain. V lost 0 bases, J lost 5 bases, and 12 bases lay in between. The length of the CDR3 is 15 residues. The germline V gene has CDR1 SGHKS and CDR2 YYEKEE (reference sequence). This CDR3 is CASSLEERRDQPQHF. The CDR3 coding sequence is TGTGCCAGCAGCTTGGAGGAGCGGCGGGATCAGCCCCAGCATTTT. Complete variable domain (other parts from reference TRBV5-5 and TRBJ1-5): DAGVTQSPTHLIKTRGQQVTLRCSPISGHKSVSWYQQVLGQGPQFIFQYYEKEERGRGNFPDRFSARQFPNYSSELNVNALLLGDSALYLCASSLEERRDQPQHFGDGTRLSIL.

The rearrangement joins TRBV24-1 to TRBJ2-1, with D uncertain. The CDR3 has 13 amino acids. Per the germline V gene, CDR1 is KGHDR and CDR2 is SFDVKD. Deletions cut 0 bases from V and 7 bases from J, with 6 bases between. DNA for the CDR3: TGTGCCACCAGTGATTTGAAGGTGAATGAGCAGTTCTTC. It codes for CATSDLKVNEQFF.

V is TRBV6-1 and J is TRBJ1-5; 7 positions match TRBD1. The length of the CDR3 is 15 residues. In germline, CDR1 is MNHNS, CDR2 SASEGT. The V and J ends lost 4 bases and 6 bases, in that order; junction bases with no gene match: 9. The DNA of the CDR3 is TGTGCCAGCAGTGTCCGGGACAGCAAAGTTCAGCCCCAGCATTTT. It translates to CASSVRDSKVQPQHF.

CDR3 DNA: TGTGCCAGCACCAAACTACTCGACAGGCGCCCCTATGGCTACACCTTC. Its translation: CASTKLLDRRPYGYTF. The rearrangement joins TRBV6-2 or TRBV6-3 to TRBJ1-2; possible D gene TRBD1, 6 bases. The CDR3 runs to 16 residues. Germline CDR1 and CDR2: MNHEY and SVGEGT. V shed 7 bases and J shed 4 bases, with 22 bases lying between them.

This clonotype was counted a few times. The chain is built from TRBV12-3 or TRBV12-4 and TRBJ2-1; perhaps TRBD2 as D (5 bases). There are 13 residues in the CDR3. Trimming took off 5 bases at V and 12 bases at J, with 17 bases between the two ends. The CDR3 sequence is CASSRGPRDRQFF. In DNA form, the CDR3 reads TGTGCCAGCAGTCGCGGGCCCCGGGATAGGCAGTTCTTC.

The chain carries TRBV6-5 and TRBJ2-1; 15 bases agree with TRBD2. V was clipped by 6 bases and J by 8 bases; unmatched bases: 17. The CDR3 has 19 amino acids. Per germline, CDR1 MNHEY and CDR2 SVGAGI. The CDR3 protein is CASSQPGLAGGLAFHEQFF. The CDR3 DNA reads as TGTGCCAGCAGCCAACCGGGACTAGCGGGGGGACTTGCTTTCCATGAGCAGTTCTTC.

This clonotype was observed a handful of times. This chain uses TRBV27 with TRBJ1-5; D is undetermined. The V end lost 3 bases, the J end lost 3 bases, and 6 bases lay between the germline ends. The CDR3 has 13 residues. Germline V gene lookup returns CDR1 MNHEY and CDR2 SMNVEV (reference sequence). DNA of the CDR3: TGTGCCAGCAGTTTGAAGAACAATCAGCCCCAGCATTTT. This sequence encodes CASSLKNNQPQHF.

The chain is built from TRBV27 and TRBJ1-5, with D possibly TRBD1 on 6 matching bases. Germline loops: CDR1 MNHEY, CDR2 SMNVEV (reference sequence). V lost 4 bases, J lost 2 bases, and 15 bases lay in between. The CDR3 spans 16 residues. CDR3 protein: CASSYVRGACNQPQHF. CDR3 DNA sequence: TGTGCCAGCAGTTATGTCCGGGGGGCGTGCAATCAGCCCCAGCATTTT.